These 13 T cell receptor beta chains share one sample of origin, sequenced in a study of neurological immune-mediated disorders (dated by TCRdb to about 2019). Receptor amplification or capture employed 5' RACE. Instrument used: Illumina HiSeq 2500. TCRdb reran the public reads through fastp at Q25 and MiXCR, keeping productive beta chains. Every entry covers one CDR3 protein and lists the most common genes and DNA from its rows. Present in this sample are more than 20,000 distinct CDR3 sequences, 13% of which were seen just once. The ten largest clones capture around 15% of the sample. Sequenced: PBMCs. Every receptor here comes from a woman aged 40 to 50 with HTLV-1-associated myelopathy (HAM/TSP).

This clonotype was detected ten times or more. V gene TRBV9 combines with J gene TRBJ2-2; TRBD2 aligns across 9 bases. The CDR3 is 15 amino acids. Losses at the gene ends were 0 bases for V and 7 bases for J; bases not matched to a gene: 4. CDR1 SGDLS and CDR2 YYNGEE come from the germline V gene. CDR3 sequence reads: CASSVEVSGGGELFF. As DNA, the CDR3 is TGTGCCAGCAGCGTAGAGGTTAGCGGGGGCGGGGAGCTGTTTTTT.

Worth noting for this clonotype: One junction end disagrees with the germline gene, perhaps due to a read error. The gene calls are TRBV20-1 and TRBJ2-4, with D possibly matching TRBD2 (5 bases). The CDR3 extends over 16 amino acids. CDR1 DFQATT and CDR2 SNEGSKA come from the germline V gene (reference sequence). CDR3 sequence (DNA): TGTAGTGCTAGAGTGCCCAGCGACCTAGCCAAAAACATTCAGTGCTTC. It encodes CSARVPSDLAKNIQCF.

This clonotype was counted many times. This chain joins TRBV4-2 and TRBJ1-2; D not resolved. CDR3 length: 13 residues. The V and J ends lost 4 bases and 8 bases respectively, with 14 bases between them. Germline V gene lookup returns CDR1 LGHNA and CDR2 YNFKEQ. The CDR3 spells CASSPRTAGGYTF. The CDR3, as DNA: TGTGCCAGCAGCCCACGGACGGCCGGGGGCTACACCTTC.

This clonotype occurred many times. The J gene is TRBJ1-1, the V gene TRBV10-3, with a possible D match to TRBD1 (5 bases). V lost 6 bases and J 1 base, leaving 6 bases between the germline ends. CDR1 is ENHRY and CDR2 is SYGVKD in the germline V gene. This CDR3 is 12 amino acids long. The CDR3 DNA sequence: TGTGCCATCAGGGACACGAACACTGAAGCTTTCTTT. Translation gives CAIRDTNTEAFF.

In this sample, this clonotype is medium-sized. This sequence joins TRBV24-1 and TRBJ2-2; D gene ambiguous. The germline gives CDR1 KGHDR, CDR2 SFDVKD. The CDR3 has 14 amino acids. With 4 bases removed from V and 6 bases from J, the gap between germline ends came to 11 bases. The CDR3 sequence is CATSEWQGAGELFF. CDR3 sequence (DNA): TGTGCCACCAGTGAATGGCAAGGCGCCGGGGAGCTGTTTTTT.

In its sample, this clonotype was seen many times. The rearrangement joins TRBV20-1 to TRBJ2-7, with D maybe TRBD1 (5 bases). This CDR3 region has 13 residues. Trimming removed 1 base at V and 5 bases at J, with 12 bases between. Germline V gene lookup returns CDR1 DFQATT and CDR2 SNEGSKA (reference sequence). CDR3 protein: CSARAGIDHEQYF. CDR3 DNA: TGCAGTGCTAGAGCAGGGATCGACCACGAGCAGTACTTC.

This clonotype was found many times. V gene TRBV20-1 combines with J gene TRBJ2-1; the match to TRBD1 covers 8 bases. Germline V lookup: CDR1 DFQATT, CDR2 SNEGSKA (reference sequence). Trimming removed 0 bases from V and 4 bases from J; junction bases left unmatched: 8. The CDR3 extends over 16 amino acids. The CDR3 loop is CSARDPTGVNYNEQFF. As DNA, the CDR3 is TGCAGTGCTAGAGACCCGACAGGGGTCAATTACAATGAGCAGTTCTTC.

This clonotype was found many times. The chain carries TRBV2 and TRBJ1-6; 8 bases agree with TRBD1. The J segment lost 0 bases and the V segment lost 6 bases, leaving 4 bases of the junction unmatched. Looked up from germline, CDR1 is SNHLY and CDR2 is FYNNEI. This CDR3 region has 16 residues. Here the CDR3 DNA reads TGTGCCAGCAGACCTGACAGGGGCTCCTATAATTCACCCCTCCACTTT. Its protein product is CASRPDRGSYNSPLHF.

This clonotype was observed at least ten times. CDR3 in amino acids: CSARRGGVYTDTQYF. The CDR3 region has the DNA TGCAGTGCTAGACGAGGCGGGGTGTACACAGATACGCAGTATTTT. The rearrangement links TRBV20-1 to TRBJ2-3, with TRBD2 as a possible D gene (6 bases). The V gene lost 2 bases and the J gene lost 2 bases, with 14 bases spanning the gap. CDR3 length: 15 amino acids. The V gene's germline CDR1 is DFQATT and CDR2 SNEGSKA (reference sequence).

In its sample, this clonotype was seen many times. The chain couples TRBV15 to TRBJ2-2; TRBD1 matches 8 bases. Losses at the gene ends were 0 bases for V and 7 bases for J; bases not matched to a gene: 4. There are 15 residues in the CDR3. Germline V gene sequence: CDR1 LNHNV, CDR2 YYDKDF (reference sequence). CDR3 region: CATSRERTGIGELFF. In DNA form, the CDR3 reads TGTGCCACCAGCAGAGAAAGGACAGGGATCGGGGAGCTGTTTTTT.

There are many counts of this clonotype. This sequence joins TRBV27 and TRBJ1-4; 8 bases align to TRBD1. The V gene end was trimmed by 6 bases and the J gene end by 0 bases; junction bases not matched to a gene: 0. This CDR3 comprises 14 residues. The germline V gene has CDR1 MNHEY and CDR2 SMNVEV (reference sequence). CDR3 bases: TGTGCCAGCAGGACAGGGGCAACTAATGAAAAACTGTTTTTT. It specifies CASRTGATNEKLFF.

The sample holds many counts of this clonotype. J is TRBJ2-7 and V is TRBV10-3; 10 nucleotides line up with TRBD1. The CDR3 loop spans 15 amino acids. Trimming at V came to 6 bases and at J to 6 bases, leaving 11 bases not matched to a gene. The germline V gene has CDR1 ENHRY and CDR2 SYGVKD. CDR3 region: CAIRRSGTGASEQYF. The CDR3, as DNA: TGTGCCATCAGGAGGTCCGGGACAGGGGCCTCCGAGCAGTACTTC.

Only a few counts were recorded for this clonotype. V and J are TRBV19 and TRBJ1-1; TRBD1 matches at 7 bases. CDR3 length: 13 amino acids. CDR1 is LNHDA, CDR2 SQIVND, per germline (reference sequence). V gave up 9 bases and J gave up 3 bases; unmatched junction bases: 7. CDR3 region: CASSQGTDTEAFF. The CDR3 region has the DNA TGTGCCAGCTCCCAGGGGACAGACACTGAAGCTTTCTTT.